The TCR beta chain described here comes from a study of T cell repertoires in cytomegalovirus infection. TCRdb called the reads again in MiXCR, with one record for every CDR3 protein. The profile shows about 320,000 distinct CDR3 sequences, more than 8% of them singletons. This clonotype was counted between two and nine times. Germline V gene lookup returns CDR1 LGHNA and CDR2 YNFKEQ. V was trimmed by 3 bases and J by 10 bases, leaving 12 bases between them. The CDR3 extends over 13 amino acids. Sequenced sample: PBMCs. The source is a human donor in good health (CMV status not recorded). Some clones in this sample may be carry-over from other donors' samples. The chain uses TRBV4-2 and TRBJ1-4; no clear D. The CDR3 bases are TGTGCCAGCAGCCAGGAGACTCTCCCAAAACTGTTTTTT. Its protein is CASSQETLPKLFF.